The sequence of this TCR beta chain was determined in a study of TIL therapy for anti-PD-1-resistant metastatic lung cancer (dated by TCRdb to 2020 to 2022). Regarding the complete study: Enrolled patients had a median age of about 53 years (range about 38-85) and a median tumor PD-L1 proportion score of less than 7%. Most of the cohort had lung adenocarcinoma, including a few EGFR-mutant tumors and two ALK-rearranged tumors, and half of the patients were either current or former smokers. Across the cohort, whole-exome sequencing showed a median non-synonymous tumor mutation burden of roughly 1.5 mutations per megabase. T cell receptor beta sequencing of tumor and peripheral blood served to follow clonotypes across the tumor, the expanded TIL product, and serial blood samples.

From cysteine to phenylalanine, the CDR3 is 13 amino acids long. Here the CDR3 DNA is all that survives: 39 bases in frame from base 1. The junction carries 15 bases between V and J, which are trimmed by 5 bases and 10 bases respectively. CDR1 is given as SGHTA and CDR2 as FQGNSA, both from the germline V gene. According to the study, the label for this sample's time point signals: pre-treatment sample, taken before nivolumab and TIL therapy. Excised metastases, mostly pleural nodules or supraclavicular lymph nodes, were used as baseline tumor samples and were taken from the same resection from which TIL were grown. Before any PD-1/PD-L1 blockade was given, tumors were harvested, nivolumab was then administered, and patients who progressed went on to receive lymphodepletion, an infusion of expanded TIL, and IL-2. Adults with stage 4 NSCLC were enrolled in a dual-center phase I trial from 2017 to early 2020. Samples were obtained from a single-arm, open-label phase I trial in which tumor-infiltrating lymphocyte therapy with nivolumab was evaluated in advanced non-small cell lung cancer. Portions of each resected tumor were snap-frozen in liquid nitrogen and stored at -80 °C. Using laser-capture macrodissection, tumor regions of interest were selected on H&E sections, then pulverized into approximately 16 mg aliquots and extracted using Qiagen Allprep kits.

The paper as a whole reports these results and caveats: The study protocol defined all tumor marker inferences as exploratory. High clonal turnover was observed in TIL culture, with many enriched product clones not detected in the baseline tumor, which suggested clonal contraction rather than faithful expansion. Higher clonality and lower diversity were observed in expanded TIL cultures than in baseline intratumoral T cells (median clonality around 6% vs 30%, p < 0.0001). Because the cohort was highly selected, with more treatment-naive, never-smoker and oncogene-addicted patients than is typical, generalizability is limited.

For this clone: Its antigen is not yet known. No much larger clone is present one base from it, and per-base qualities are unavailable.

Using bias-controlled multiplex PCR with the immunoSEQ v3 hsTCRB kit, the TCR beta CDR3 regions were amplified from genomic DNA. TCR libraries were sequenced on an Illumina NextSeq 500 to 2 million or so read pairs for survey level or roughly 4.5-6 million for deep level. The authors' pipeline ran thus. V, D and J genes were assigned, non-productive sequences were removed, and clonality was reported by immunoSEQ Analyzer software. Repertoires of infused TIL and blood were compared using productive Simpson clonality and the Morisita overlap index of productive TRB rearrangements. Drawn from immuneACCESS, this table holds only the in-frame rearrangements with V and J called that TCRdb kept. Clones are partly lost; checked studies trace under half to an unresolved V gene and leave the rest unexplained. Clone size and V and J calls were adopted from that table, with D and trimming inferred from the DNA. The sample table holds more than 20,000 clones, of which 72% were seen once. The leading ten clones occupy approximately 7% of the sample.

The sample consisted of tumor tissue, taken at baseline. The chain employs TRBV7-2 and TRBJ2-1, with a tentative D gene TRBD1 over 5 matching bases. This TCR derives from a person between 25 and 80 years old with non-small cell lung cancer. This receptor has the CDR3 CASSPPNSGEQFF. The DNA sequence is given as TGTGCCAGCAGCCCTCCGAACTCAGGGGAGCAGTTCTTC.